The clone carrying this TCR beta chain was counted a few times. Its antigen is undetermined. This sample is drawn from a study of post-analysis software for immune sequencing data. From germline, CDR1 is SGHRS and CDR2 YFSETQ. This CDR3 spans 19 amino acids. The V gene end was trimmed by 4 bases and the J gene end by 0 bases; junction bases not matched to a gene: 7. The authors incorporated unique molecular identifiers into the TCR beta cDNA libraries. TCRdb used MiXCR to reprocess the PCR reads, holding one entry per CDR3 protein. The table shows a few hundred thousand distinct CDR3 sequences, with roughly 34% occurring only once. Overall study findings and caveats: Controls had lower frequencies than patients of 4 or 5 TRBV segments, which included TRBV5-6, TRBV5-1 and TRBV20-1.

The chain is built from TRBV5-1 and TRBJ2-1; 16 bases agree with TRBD2. Sequenced sample: blood. This clonotype was obtained from a girl aged 2-17 years with multiple sclerosis. This chain's CDR3 is CASSRGLAGGQSSYNEQFF. The CDR3 nucleotides are TGCGCCAGCAGCAGGGGACTAGCGGGGGGGCAAAGCTCCTACAATGAGCAGTTCTTC. The variable domain in full, with the rest retrieved from reference TRBV5-1 and TRBJ2-1, is KAGVTQTPRYLIKTRGQQVTLSCSPISGHRSVSWYQQTPGQGLQFLFEYFSETQRNKGNFPGRFSGRQFSNSRSEMNVSTLELGDSALYLCASSRGLAGGQSSYNEQFFGPGTRLTVL.